One T cell receptor (beta chain) is described in this entry. The antigen remains unidentified. The source of the sample is a study of OX40 agonist ivuxolimab in advanced cancers. Looked up from germline, CDR1 is SNHLY and CDR2 is FYNNEI. Trimming took off 8 bases at V and 4 bases at J, with 12 bases between the two ends. This CDR3 region has 13 residues. The data were produced by immunoSEQ multiplex PCR, yet TCRdb's version contains in-frame clones alone and is incomplete. Seen here are approximately 70,000 clones, around 84% observed once, and the top ten hold about 0.76%. Study results and caveats: At doses 0.1 to 3.0 mg/kg, CD4+ and CD8+ clones expanded. Certain nonresponding patients likewise had low normalized T-cell clonal expansion.

This sequence originates from an adult with an advanced solid tumor such as melanoma, head and neck, liver or kidney cancer. The gene calls are TRBV2 and TRBJ2-4; no firm D call. Sequences were derived from CD4+ or CD8+ T cells sorted from blood, sampled in a trial of the OX40 agonist ivuxolimab. CDR3 sequence reads: CASLGRTKNIQYF. The CDR3 region has the DNA TGTGCCAGCTTGGGCCGAACGAAAAACATTCAGTACTTC.